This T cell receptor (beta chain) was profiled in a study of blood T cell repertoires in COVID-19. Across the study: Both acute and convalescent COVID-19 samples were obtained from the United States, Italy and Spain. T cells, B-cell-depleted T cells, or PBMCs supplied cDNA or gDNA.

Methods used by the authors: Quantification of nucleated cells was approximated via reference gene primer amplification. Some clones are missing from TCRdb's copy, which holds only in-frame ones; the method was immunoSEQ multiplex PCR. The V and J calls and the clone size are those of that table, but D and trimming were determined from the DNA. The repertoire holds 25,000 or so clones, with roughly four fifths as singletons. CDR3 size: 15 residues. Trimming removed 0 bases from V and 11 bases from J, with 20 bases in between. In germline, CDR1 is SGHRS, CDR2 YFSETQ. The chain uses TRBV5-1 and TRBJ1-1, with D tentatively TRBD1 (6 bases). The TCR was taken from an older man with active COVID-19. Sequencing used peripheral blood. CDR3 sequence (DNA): TGCGCCAGCAGCTTGGATGAAGACAGAAGGGGGTTCGCTTTCTTT. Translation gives CASSLDEDRRGFAFF.